This T cell receptor beta chain was found in a study of cytomegalovirus exposure and HLA in healthy donors. Comments on this clone: Its specificity is not known.

This CDR3 contains 18 residues. Vbeta (60) and Jbeta (13) primers were used in the PCR. Measured with immunoSEQ multiplex PCR; TCRdb has only the in-frame clones, and not every one. Of some 120,000 clones in the sample, roughly 78% were seen once. Whole-study findings and limits: Later analysis suggested links between common viral pathogens and several top significant clusters.

Source material: PBMCs. The receptor was derived from a male donor in good health and CMV-seronegative. The rearrangement joins TRBV21-1 to TRBJ2-7; whether TRBD1, the table's D call, matches the DNA was not checked. TRBV21-1 is termed a pseudogene. The CDR3, as DNA: TGTGCCAGCAGCAAAGATCGTGGGACAGGGGTAGGCTCCTACGAGCAGTACTTC. It translates to CASSKDRGTGVGSYEQYF.